Listed here are 29 T cell receptor beta chains from one sample, sequenced in a study of blood T cell repertoires in COVID-19. The assay was immunoSEQ multiplex PCR, and TCRdb's table has in-frame clones only and misses some. The sample records approximately 670,000 clones, over 80% being singletons. What was sequenced was peripheral blood. These receptors came from a woman in her late teens or twenties with acute or convalescent COVID-19.

The chain carries TRBV9 and TRBJ1-1; possible D gene TRBD1, 5 bases. The V end was cut by 4 bases, the J end by 5 bases, with 15 bases between. This CDR3 has 14 residues. CDR1 and CDR2 from the germline V gene are SGDLS and YYNGEE. The CDR3 DNA reads as TGTGCCAGCAGCCCCATCGCCGGGGGAACTGAAGCTTTCTTT. Translation gives CASSPIAGGTEAFF.

This clone was observed a handful of times. The V and J genes are TRBV4-3 and TRBJ2-2, with 8 positions matching TRBD2. The germline V gene has CDR1 LGHNA and CDR2 YSLEER. V shed 0 bases and J 5 bases; nucleotides not matched to a gene: 5. CDR3 length: 16 residues. CDR3 coding DNA: TGCGCCAGCAGCCAAGATAGCACGGGAGGGACCGGGGAGCTGTTTTTT. This gives the protein CASSQDSTGGTGELFF.

The chain is built from TRBV2 and TRBJ1-2, with a weak D call TRBD1 (5 bases). The CDR3 length is 13 residues. The germline V and J ends were trimmed by 6 bases and 4 bases, with 12 bases remaining between them. Germline V gene lookup returns CDR1 SNHLY and CDR2 FYNNEI. The CDR3 nucleotides read TGTGCCAGCAGCCTGGGAGGGGTCTATGGCTACACCTTC. Protein product: CASSLGGVYGYTF.

This chain connects TRBV6-5 to TRBJ1-2; 10 bases are a match to TRBD1. Trimming at V came to 6 bases and at J to 8 bases, leaving 12 bases not matched to a gene. The CDR3 totals 15 residues. Germline-derived CDR1 and CDR2 are MNHEY and SVGAGI. The DNA for the CDR3 is TGTGCCAGCAGAGCCGGGACAGGGGCCCAAAGGGGCTACACCTTC. It encodes CASRAGTGAQRGYTF.

The CDR3 DNA sequence: TGTGCCAGCAGTTTAAACGGGGAGGCTTTCTTT. This encodes CASSLNGEAFF. The rearrangement uses TRBV12-3 or TRBV12-4 and TRBJ1-1; D is unresolved. Trimming removed 2 bases from V and 11 bases from J, with 9 bases in between. The CDR3 contains 11 residues.

V usage is TRBV9 and J usage is TRBJ2-7, with TRBD1 matching over 9 bases. Trimming took 4 bases from V and 0 from J; bases not matched to a gene: 5. The CDR3 sequence is 15 residues long. In germline, CDR1 is SGDLS, CDR2 YYNGEE. The CDR3 here is CASSPRTGDSYEQYF. The CDR3 DNA follows: TGTGCCAGCAGCCCTCGGACAGGGGACTCCTACGAGCAGTACTTC.

The V call is TRBV7-8, the J call TRBJ2-3; no clear D gene. The germline V and J ends were trimmed by 5 bases and 2 bases, with 8 bases remaining between them. Germline CDR1 reads SGHVS; CDR2 reads FQNEAQ. The CDR3 totals 13 residues. The CDR3 DNA is TGTGCCAGCAGCCTAGACAACACAGATACGCAGTATTTT. Translated, it gives CASSLDNTDTQYF.

The J gene is TRBJ1-3, the V gene TRBV15, with D maybe TRBD1 (5 bases). Trimming took off 11 bases at V and 4 bases at J, with 36 bases between the two ends. The CDR3 consists of 20 residues. Germline V gene lookup returns CDR1 LNHNV and CDR2 YYDKDF (reference sequence). CDR3 protein: CAAKKGLWRSGGEGGNTIYF. CDR3 DNA sequence: TGTGCCGCGAAAAAGGGTCTCTGGAGGAGCGGGGGGGAAGGAGGAAACACCATATATTTT. The full variable domain, its missing parts supplied by reference TRBV15 and TRBJ1-3, is DAMVIQNPRYQVTQFGKPVTLSCSQTLNHNVMYWYQQKSSQAPKLLFHYYDKDFNNEADTPDNFQSRRPNTSFCFLDIRSPGLGDTAMYLCAAKKGLWRSGGEGGNTIYFGEGSWLTVV.

The chain carries TRBV9 and TRBJ1-6; D call uncertain. This CDR3 contains 15 residues. The germline V and J ends were trimmed by 0 bases and 8 bases, with 12 bases remaining between them. Germline CDR1 reads SGDLS; CDR2 reads YYNGEE. The CDR3: CASSVGSPGDSPLHF. For the CDR3, the DNA is TGTGCCAGCAGCGTAGGGTCGCCAGGCGATTCACCCCTCCACTTT.

The chain has TRBV7-9 and TRBJ1-1; 8 nucleotides agree with TRBD1. After removal of 4 bases from V and 1 base from J, the junction contained 8 bases not matched to a gene. This CDR3 spans 16 amino acids. CDR1 is SEHNR, CDR2 FQNEAQ, per germline (reference sequence). As DNA, the CDR3 is TGTGCCAGCAGCTATCAGCCCGGGACAGGGAACACTGAAGCTTTCTTT. Residues: CASSYQPGTGNTEAFF. Based on the CDR3 plus reference TRBV7-9 and TRBJ1-1, the full variable domain is DTGVSQNPRHKITKRGQNVTFRCDPISEHNRLYWYRQTLGQGPEFLTYFQNEAQLEKSRLLSDRFSAERPKGSFSTLEIQRTEQGDSAMYLCASSYQPGTGNTEAFFGQGTRLTVV.

V gene TRBV13 combines with J gene TRBJ2-2, with 9 bases identical to TRBD2. The V segment lost 1 base and the J segment 6 bases; nucleotides outside the gene matches: 3. There are 15 residues in the CDR3. Germline loops: CDR1 PRHDT, CDR2 FYEKMQ (reference sequence). Here the CDR3 reads CASSLEWTSAGELFF. Here the CDR3 DNA reads TGTGCCAGCAGCTTAGAATGGACTAGCGCCGGGGAGCTGTTTTTT.

This rearrangement joins TRBV7-9 to TRBJ2-2; possibly TRBD2 for D (5 bases). The V gene lost 5 bases and the J gene lost 7 bases, with 11 bases spanning the gap. CDR1 and CDR2 (germline): SEHNR, FQNEAQ (reference sequence). The CDR3 totals 13 residues. As DNA, the CDR3 is TGTGCCAGCAGCCTTACCGGGAACGGGGAGCTGTTTTTT. It translates to CASSLTGNGELFF.

The chain is built from TRBV19 and TRBJ1-2; D unresolved. Germline loops: CDR1 LNHDA, CDR2 SQIVND (reference sequence). Between the trimmed V and J ends, which lost 7 bases and 3 bases, there was a span of 18 bases. This CDR3 has 15 residues. Here the CDR3 reads CASTLNPVRDYGYTF. The CDR3 nucleotides are TGTGCCAGTACCCTCAATCCCGTACGCGACTATGGCTACACCTTC.

The genes are TRBV23-1 and TRBJ2-2; 7 nucleotides align to TRBD1. TRBV23-1 is placed among ORFs of uncertain function. This CDR3 region has 16 residues. V shed 0 bases, J shed 7 bases, and the junction held 8 bases outside the gene matches. The CDR3 region is CASSQSQGVRGGELFF. The CDR3 nucleotides read TGCGCCAGCAGTCAATCTCAGGGGGTCCGCGGCGGGGAGCTGTTTTTT.

The rearrangement links TRBV5-6 to TRBJ2-7, with D perhaps matching TRBD1 (5 bases). V lost 1 base, J lost 2 bases, and 13 bases lay in between. This CDR3 has 15 amino acids. Germline CDR1 and CDR2: SGHDT and YYEEEE. Here the CDR3 reads CASSLLDRPAYEQYF. The CDR3 DNA reads TGTGCCAGCAGCTTGCTCGACAGACCAGCCTACGAGCAGTACTTC.

In its sample, this clone was seen once. The chain carries TRBV7-9 and TRBJ1-1; D gene uncertain. CDR3 size: 15 residues. Germline V CDR1 and CDR2: SEHNR, FQNEAQ (reference sequence). V lost 4 bases and J 1 base, leaving 13 bases between the germline ends. The CDR3 bases are TGTGCCAGCAGCTCCCCATTGGCGGAGAACACTGAAGCTTTCTTT. This encodes CASSSPLAENTEAFF.

This chain links TRBV21-1 with TRBJ2-7; the table's D call of TRBD1 was not tested on the DNA. TRBV21-1 is a pseudogene locus. The length of the CDR3 is 18 residues. CDR3 sequence reads: CASSIGQGCQLTPYEQYF. CDR3 coding DNA: TGTGCCAGCAGCATTGGCCAGGGGTGTCAGTTAACCCCCTACGAGCAGTACTTC.

J is TRBJ2-2 and V is TRBV24-1; a possible D gene is TRBD1 (5 bases). CDR1 and CDR2 from the germline V gene are KGHDR and SFDVKD. CDR3 length equals 16 residues. Trimming stripped 4 bases from V and 3 bases from J, with 14 bases between. The CDR3 region is CATSEPTGLHTGELFF. CDR3 sequence (DNA): TGTGCCACCAGTGAACCTACAGGTCTACACACCGGGGAGCTGTTTTTT.

Here the CDR3 DNA reads TGTGCCAGTAGTGAAGGGCCAGGGCCAAATGAGCAGTTCTTC. This codes for CASSEGPGPNEQFF. The V and J genes are TRBV19 and TRBJ2-1, with D possibly being TRBD1 (5 bases). Trimming stripped 5 bases from V and 7 bases from J, with 15 bases between. The length of the CDR3 is 14 residues. CDR1 LNHDA and CDR2 SQIVND come from the germline V gene (reference sequence).

The CDR3 nucleotides read TGTGCCAGCAGCTTAGTGCGGGGGGACTATGGCTACACCTTC. Its protein product is CASSLVRGDYGYTF. The chain joins TRBV11-2 to TRBJ1-2; tentatively, D is TRBD1 (5 bases). This CDR3 is 14 amino acids long. Per germline, CDR1 SGHAT and CDR2 FQNNGV. Trimming took off 1 base at V and 3 bases at J, with 9 bases between the two ends.

The V and J genes are TRBV7-2 and TRBJ2-5, with TRBD2 matching 11 bases. The junction had 5 bases not matched to a gene; V was cut back by 1 base and J by 4 bases. The length of the CDR3 is 16 residues. Germline V gene lookup returns CDR1 SGHTA and CDR2 FQGNSA. CDR3: CASSLGLAGGRETQYF. DNA of the CDR3: TGTGCCAGCAGCTTAGGCCTAGCGGGGGGTAGAGAGACCCAGTACTTC.

This sequence joins TRBV3-1 (or the pseudogene TRBV3-2) and TRBJ1-4; TRBD1 aligns across 8 bases. CDR3 length: 14 residues. J lost 10 bases, V lost 1 base, and 5 bases had no gene match. Germline values: CDR1 LGHDT, CDR2 YNNKEL (reference sequence). CDR3 amino acids: CASSQGTGFGKLFF. The DNA for the CDR3 is TGTGCCAGCAGCCAAGGGACAGGGTTTGGAAAACTGTTTTTT.

This clone was counted a few times. The rearrangement uses TRBV24-1 and TRBJ1-5; D is perhaps TRBD1 (5 bases). V lost 5 bases to trimming and J lost 2 bases, with 9 bases between them. Per the germline V gene, CDR1 is KGHDR and CDR2 is SFDVKD. This CDR3 comprises 14 residues. CDR3 residues: CATSGGGGNQPQHF. CDR3 bases: TGTGCCACCAGTGGGGGGGGAGGCAATCAGCCCCAGCATTTT.

CDR3 region: CASSYPTGDGEQYF. The CDR3 coding sequence is TGTGCCAGCAGTTACCCCACAGGGGACGGCGAGCAGTACTTC. The chain employs TRBV6-6 and TRBJ2-7; 7 bases are shared with TRBD1. Trimming took 2 bases from V and 6 from J; bases not matched to a gene: 7. The CDR3 totals 14 residues. The germline V gene encodes CDR1 MNHNY and CDR2 SVGAGI (reference sequence).

The chain has TRBV20-1 and TRBJ1-2; 10 nucleotides agree with TRBD1. The CDR3 spans 14 residues. V shed 3 bases, J shed 6 bases, and the junction held 7 bases outside the gene matches. Germline V lookup: CDR1 DFQATT, CDR2 SNEGSKA (reference sequence). The CDR3 here is CSASGQGGPNGYTF. The CDR3 DNA sequence: TGCAGTGCTAGTGGACAGGGGGGTCCGAATGGCTACACCTTC.

The rearrangement uses TRBV3-1 (or the pseudogene TRBV3-2) and TRBJ2-7, with 8 bases lining up with TRBD2. V gave up 0 bases and J gave up 6 bases; unmatched junction bases: 7. This CDR3 contains 15 residues. The germline CDR1 and CDR2 sequences are LGHDT and YNNKEL (reference sequence). The CDR3 here is CASSQDRGGQFEQYF. CDR3 DNA: TGTGCCAGCAGCCAAGATCGCGGGGGGCAGTTCGAGCAGTACTTC.

The V gene is TRBV4-1, the J gene TRBJ2-7; unclear D gene. Trimming shortened V by 2 bases and J by 0 bases, and 11 bases separated the two germline ends. There are 15 residues in the CDR3. Germline lookup yields CDR1 MGHRA and CDR2 YSYEKL. CDR3 protein: CASSQYDTTSYEQYF. CDR3 in DNA: TGCGCCAGCAGCCAATATGACACCACCTCCTACGAGCAGTACTTC.

In the case of this clone: This sample includes further DNA sequences coding for the same CDR3. This sequence joins TRBV9 and TRBJ1-4, with TRBD1 as a possible D gene (6 bases). Germline-derived CDR1 and CDR2 are SGDLS and YYNGEE. Trimming removed 0 bases at V and 4 bases at J, with 7 bases between. The length of the CDR3 is 14 residues. DNA for the CDR3: TGTGCCAGCAGCGTAGGGGGGCTTAATGAAAAACTGTTTTTT. Translating gives CASSVGGLNEKLFF.

The rearrangement links TRBV12-3 or TRBV12-4 to TRBJ1-3, with D uncertain. The CDR3 extends over 13 amino acids. Trimming took 7 bases from V and 2 from J, leaving 9 bases between them. CDR3 in amino acids: CASIGGPGNTIYF. CDR3 DNA: TGTGCCAGCATTGGCGGTCCTGGAAACACCATATATTTT.